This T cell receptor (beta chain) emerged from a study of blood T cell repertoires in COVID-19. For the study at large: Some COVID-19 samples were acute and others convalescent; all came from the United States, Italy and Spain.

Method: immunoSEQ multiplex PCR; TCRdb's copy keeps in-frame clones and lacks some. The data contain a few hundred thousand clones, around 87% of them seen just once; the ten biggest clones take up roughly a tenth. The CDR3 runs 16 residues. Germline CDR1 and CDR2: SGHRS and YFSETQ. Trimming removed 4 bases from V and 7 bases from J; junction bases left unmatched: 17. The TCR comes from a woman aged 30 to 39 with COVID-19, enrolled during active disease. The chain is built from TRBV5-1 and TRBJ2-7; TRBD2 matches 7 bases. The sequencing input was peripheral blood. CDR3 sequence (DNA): TGCGCCAGCAGCCCGGGACTGGCGGGAGAATTAGGGGAGCAGTACTTC. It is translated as CASSPGLAGELGEQYF.